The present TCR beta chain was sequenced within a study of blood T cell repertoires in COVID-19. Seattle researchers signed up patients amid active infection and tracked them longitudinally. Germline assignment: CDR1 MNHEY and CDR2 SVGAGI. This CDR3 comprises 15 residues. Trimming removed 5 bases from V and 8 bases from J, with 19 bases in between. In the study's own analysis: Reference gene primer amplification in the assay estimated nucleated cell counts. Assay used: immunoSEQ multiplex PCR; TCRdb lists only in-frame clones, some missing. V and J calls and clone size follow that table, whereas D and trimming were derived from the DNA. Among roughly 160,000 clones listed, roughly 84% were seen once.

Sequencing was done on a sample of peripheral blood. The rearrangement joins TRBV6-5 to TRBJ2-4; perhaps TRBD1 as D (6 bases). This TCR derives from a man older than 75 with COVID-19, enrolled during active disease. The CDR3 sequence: CASSPTGLRGDIQYF. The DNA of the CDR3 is TGTGCCAGCAGTCCGACAGGACTCCGAGGAGACATTCAGTACTTC.